The next 27 T cell receptor beta chains were all read from a single sample in a study of OX40 agonist ivuxolimab in advanced cancers. Profiling relied on immunoSEQ multiplex PCR, and the TCRdb table lists in-frame clones only, not all of them. Here the sample spans fewer than 35,000 clones, around 81% being singletons. Sequences were derived from CD4+ or CD8+ T cells sorted from blood, sampled in a trial of the OX40 agonist ivuxolimab. The receptors derive from an adult with an advanced solid tumor such as melanoma, head and neck, liver or kidney cancer.

The chain couples TRBV7-2 to TRBJ2-2; a possible D gene is TRBD2 (5 bases). The V gene lost 1 base and the J gene lost 6 bases, with 15 bases spanning the gap. The CDR3 loop spans 16 amino acids. Germline CDR1 reads SGHTA; CDR2 reads FQGNSA. CDR3 in DNA: TGTGCCAGCAGCTTAGTTGGAGTAGCGATACCCGGGGAGCTGTTTTTT. Its translation is CASSLVGVAIPGELFF.

The chain employs TRBV7-9 and TRBJ2-5; 10 bases align to TRBD1. CDR3 size: 15 residues. Trimming at V came to 5 bases and at J to 5 bases, leaving 8 bases not matched to a gene. Germline values: CDR1 SEHNR, CDR2 FQNEAQ (reference sequence). The CDR3 DNA reads as TGTGCCAGCAGCCGCGACAGGGGGCTTGGGGAGACCCAGTACTTC. Encoded protein: CASSRDRGLGETQYF.

The rearrangement uses TRBV18 and TRBJ2-1; 15 bases match TRBD2. Germline V lookup: CDR1 KGHSH, CDR2 LQKENI. With V trimmed by 0 bases and J by 7 bases, 13 bases remained unmatched. CDR3 size: 20 residues. This CDR3 reads CASSPPSPGLAGGPGNEQFF. The CDR3 nucleotides are TGTGCCAGCTCACCACCAAGCCCGGGACTAGCGGGAGGCCCTGGGAATGAGCAGTTCTTC.

The chain carries TRBV14 and TRBJ2-6; weak D call: TRBD1 (6 bases). The CDR3 loop spans 18 amino acids. Germline V gene sequence: CDR1 SGHDN, CDR2 FVKESK. V was clipped by 4 bases and J by 2 bases, with 18 bases between them. CDR3 region: CASSRLGASGTGANVLTF. The CDR3 DNA reads TGTGCCAGCAGCCGTTTGGGGGCCTCAGGGACTGGGGCCAACGTCCTGACTTTC.

The genes are TRBV21-1 and TRBJ2-7; the table's D call of TRBD2 was not tested on the DNA. TRBV21-1 represents a pseudogene. The CDR3 loop spans 17 amino acids. The CDR3 nucleotides read TGTGCCAGCAGCAAGGAGGAGCCAGTGTTAGGACCCTACGAGCAGTACTTC. Amino acids: CASSKEEPVLGPYEQYF.

This rearrangement joins TRBV6-1 to TRBJ2-6; 8 nucleotides match TRBD2. V shed 3 bases, J shed 13 bases, and the junction held 8 bases outside the gene matches. The V gene's germline CDR1 is MNHNS and CDR2 SASEGT. CDR3 length equals 14 residues. In nucleotides, the CDR3 is TGTGCCAGCAGTGATCCGGACGGGAGGGTGGTCCTGACTTTC. Translation: CASSDPDGRVVLTF.

V and J are TRBV30 and TRBJ1-5, with D uncertain. The ends were cut back, 2 bases at V and 3 bases at J, with 14 bases in the middle. CDR1 is GTSNPN and CDR2 is SVGIG in the germline V gene (reference sequence). There are 15 residues in the CDR3. Here the CDR3 reads CAWSTLGTYNQPQHF. The CDR3 nucleotides read TGTGCCTGGAGTACCCTTGGTACCTACAATCAGCCCCAGCATTTT.

This clone appeared once. V and J are TRBV7-2 and TRBJ1-2; tentatively, D is TRBD1 (6 bases). This CDR3 has 14 amino acids. Germline V CDR1 and CDR2: SGHTA, FQGNSA. With 5 bases removed from V and 7 bases from J, the gap between germline ends came to 17 bases. CDR3 amino acids: CASSLRTASLGYTF. CDR3 DNA sequence: TGTGCCAGCAGCCTCAGGACAGCCTCCCTTGGCTACACCTTC. Filled out from reference TRBV7-2 and TRBJ1-2, the complete variable domain reads GAGVSQSPSNKVTEKGKDVELRCDPISGHTALYWYRQSLGQGLEFLIYFQGNSAPDKSGLPSDRFSAERTGGSVSTLTIQRTQQEDSAVYLCASSLRTASLGYTFGSGTRLTVV.

The CDR3 reads CASTLGQSYEQYF. In DNA, the CDR3 is TGTGCCAGCACCTTGGGACAGTCCTACGAGCAGTACTTC. V usage is TRBV28 and J usage is TRBJ2-7; 7 nucleotides line up with TRBD1. From germline, CDR1 is MDHEN and CDR2 SYDVKM. The ends lost 7 bases at V and 1 base at J; junction bases unmatched: 4. The CDR3 has 13 residues.

This clone was found once. The chain recombines TRBV19 with TRBJ2-1; 8 bases line up with TRBD2. This CDR3 is 16 amino acids long. The V gene end was trimmed by 7 bases and the J gene end by 0 bases; junction bases not matched to a gene: 8. Germline assignment: CDR1 LNHDA and CDR2 SQIVND (reference sequence). Written as DNA, the CDR3 is TGTGCCAGTACGGGTAGCGGGGCCAGCTCCTACAATGAGCAGTTCTTC. It yields the protein CASTGSGASSYNEQFF. The full variable domain, its missing parts supplied by reference TRBV19 and TRBJ2-1, is DGGITQSPKYLFRKEGQNVTLSCEQNLNHDAMYWYRQDPGQGLRLIYYSQIVNDFQKGDIAEGYSVSREKKESFPLTVTSAQKNPTAFYLCASTGSGASSYNEQFFGPGTRLTVL.

The V call is TRBV19, the J call TRBJ2-1, with 7 nucleotides matching TRBD1. V lost 9 bases and J lost 10; bases outside the gene matches: 6. CDR3 length: 11 amino acids. Per germline, CDR1 LNHDA and CDR2 SQIVND (reference sequence). The CDR3 is CASRQGGEQFF. CDR3 in DNA: TGTGCCAGCAGACAGGGCGGCGAGCAGTTCTTC.

With respect to this clone: One junction end does not reproduce the germline sequence, and a read error may be involved. The rearrangement uses TRBV5-6 and TRBJ1-2; D gene unclear. In germline, CDR1 is SGHDT, CDR2 YYEEEE. The CDR3 length is 15 residues. The CDR3 region has the DNA TGTGCCAGCACCTTGCGGGCAGAGCTCTTCTATGGCTACACCTTC. The encoded protein is CASTLRAELFYGYTF.

This rearrangement joins TRBV5-1 to TRBJ2-6; D gene uncertain. Germline V gives CDR1 SGHRS, CDR2 YFSETQ. The CDR3 has 17 amino acids. Trimming took off 0 bases at V and 2 bases at J, with 12 bases between the two ends. CDR3 nucleotide sequence: TGCGCCAGCAGCTTGGGCCCCCAGTCCCCTGGGGCCAACGTCCTGACTTTC. It is translated as CASSLGPQSPGANVLTF.

This clone was seen only a few times. The chain couples TRBV5-5 to TRBJ1-5; D not certain. The CDR3 has 15 amino acids. V lost 3 bases, J lost 2 bases, and 12 bases lay in between. The V gene's germline CDR1 is SGHKS and CDR2 YYEKEE (reference sequence). The CDR3 DNA reads TGTGCCAGCAGCTCCCGGGGTTTGGGCAATCAGCCCCAGCATTTT. Amino acids: CASSSRGLGNQPQHF.

This clone was recorded a few times. This chain links TRBV6-6 with TRBJ2-3; D uncertain. V was pared by 0 bases and J by 0 bases, with 4 bases between. The CDR3 loop spans 14 amino acids. In germline, CDR1 is MNHNY, CDR2 SVGAGI (reference sequence). CDR3 amino acids: CASSYSQSTDTQYF. CDR3 nucleotide sequence: TGTGCCAGCAGTTACTCTCAGAGCACAGATACGCAGTATTTT.

A few counts support this clone. J is TRBJ2-5 and V is TRBV15, with 7 positions matching TRBD1. The CDR3 extends over 16 amino acids. Germline values: CDR1 LNHNV, CDR2 YYDKDF (reference sequence). Trimming took 0 bases from V and 2 from J; bases not matched to a gene: 6. The chain's CDR3 is CATSRDLTGQQETQYF. The CDR3 DNA reads as TGTGCCACCAGCAGAGATCTGACAGGGCAGCAAGAGACCCAGTACTTC.

The V call is TRBV7-3, the J call TRBJ2-1, with TRBD2 identical over 7 bases. This CDR3 region has 14 residues. The V segment lost 5 bases and the J segment 7 bases; nucleotides outside the gene matches: 8. Germline CDR1 reads SGHTA; CDR2 reads FQGTGA. CDR3 coding DNA: TGTGCCAGCAGCCTCCAGGGACTACGAAATGAGCAGTTCTTC. Its protein is CASSLQGLRNEQFF.

This chain uses TRBV6-5 with TRBJ2-3; D may be TRBD2 (7 bases). Germline values: CDR1 MNHEY, CDR2 SVGAGI. V lost 5 bases and J lost 0, with 12 bases in between. The CDR3 contains 15 residues. CDR3 in amino acids: CASSPRGPSTDTQYF. CDR3 DNA sequence: TGTGCCAGCAGTCCGCGGGGGCCTAGCACAGATACGCAGTATTTT.

This chain connects TRBV6-5 to TRBJ2-7, with D uncertain. Looked up from germline, CDR1 is MNHEY and CDR2 is SVGAGI. The CDR3 runs 11 residues. V shed 5 bases and J shed 4 bases, with 6 bases lying between them. The CDR3 DNA sequence: TGTGCCAGCAGTAACCGATACGAGCAGTACTTC. This gives the protein CASSNRYEQYF.

As DNA, the CDR3 is TGCGCCAGCAGCCCTCTCAAGGGTGAAGCTTTCTTT. Its protein product is CASSPLKGEAFF. The genes are TRBV4-1 and TRBJ1-1; D unresolved. Germline CDR1 is MGHRA and CDR2 is YSYEKL. Between the trimmed V and J ends, which lost 4 bases and 7 bases, there was a span of 10 bases. There are 12 residues in the CDR3.

This chain joins TRBV6-6 and TRBJ2-7; D is perhaps TRBD2 (6 bases). Trimming stripped 4 bases from V and 4 bases from J, with 8 bases between. Per the germline V gene, CDR1 is MNHNY and CDR2 is SVGAGI (reference sequence). This CDR3 has 12 residues. As DNA, the CDR3 is TGTGCCAGCAGTTCCGGAGGGTACGAGCAGTACTTC. Its translation: CASSSGGYEQYF.

The V gene is TRBV6-5, the J gene TRBJ1-1, with D perhaps TRBD1 (5 bases). Germline V CDR1 and CDR2: MNHEY, SVGAGI. V dropped 5 bases and J dropped 5 bases, with 15 bases sitting between them. This CDR3 contains 14 residues. The CDR3: CASSQRTIRTEAFF. CDR3 in DNA: TGTGCCAGCAGTCAACGGACAATTAGGACTGAAGCTTTCTTT.

This clone was seen only a few times. The V gene is TRBV7-3, the J gene TRBJ2-2, with D unresolved. CDR3 length: 15 residues. V lost 4 bases and J lost 0, with 9 bases in between. Germline V gene lookup returns CDR1 SGHTA and CDR2 FQGTGA. The DNA for the CDR3 is TGTGCCAGCAGCTCCAGCCCCGCGAACACCGGGGAGCTGTTTTTT. It codes for CASSSSPANTGELFF.

This clone was seen ten or more times. V is TRBV7-8 and J is TRBJ1-5, with 8 nucleotides matching TRBD1. The CDR3 is 12 residues long. V lost 5 bases and J lost 9; bases outside the gene matches: 3. Germline CDR1 reads SGHVS; CDR2 reads FQNEAQ. CDR3 in DNA: TGTGCCAGCAGCCCCGGACAGGGGCCCCAGCATTTT. Translated: CASSPGQGPQHF. The variable domain in full, completed from reference TRBV7-8 and TRBJ1-5, reads GAGVSQSPRYKVAKRGQDVALRCDPISGHVSLFWYQQALGQGPEFLTYFQNEAQLDKSGLPSDRFFAERPEGSVSTLKIQRTQQEDSAVYLCASSPGQGPQHFGDGTRLSIL.

The chain is built from TRBV6-8 and TRBJ1-5; tentatively, D is TRBD1 (5 bases). V was clipped by 2 bases and J by 0 bases, with 14 bases between them. The CDR3 runs to 17 residues. Germline CDR1 reads MNHGY; CDR2 reads SAAAGT. This CDR3 is CASSYPGGNYSNQPQHF. The CDR3 DNA sequence: TGTGCCAGCAGTTACCCCGGGGGGAACTATAGCAATCAGCCCCAGCATTTT.

The CDR3, as DNA: TGTGCCAGCAGCTTAGAGGGGGGGCGGTTCAATGAGCAGTTCTTC. Translated, it gives CASSLEGGRFNEQFF. This sequence joins TRBV7-2 and TRBJ2-1; TRBD2 is a possible D gene (7 bases). Germline assignment: CDR1 SGHTA and CDR2 FQGNSA. This CDR3 comprises 15 residues. The V end lost 1 base, the J end lost 6 bases, and 13 bases lay between the germline ends.

The V call is TRBV30, the J call TRBJ2-2, with 8 positions matching TRBD2. V shed 4 bases and J 5 bases; nucleotides not matched to a gene: 6. The CDR3 is 14 amino acids. Germline CDR1 and CDR2: GTSNPN and SVGIG (reference sequence). The CDR3: CAWKLSGGTGELFF. The DNA of the CDR3 is TGTGCCTGGAAACTCAGCGGGGGTACCGGGGAGCTGTTTTTT.